This T cell receptor beta chain was obtained from a study of T cell responses to AZD1222 COVID-19 vaccine. Study background: Pooling of second doses given at about 4 or about 12 weeks was done. General observations from the study: Along spike, vaccine-associated CD4 TCRs were found throughout, with dominance at 160-218 and 743-854. Clonal diversity may have been underestimated in mostly white British donors. Samples come after the peak T cell response, not at day 14.

On this clone itself: The antigen is undetermined.

Libraries were prepared by immunoSEQ multiplex PCR; TCRdb keeps only in-frame clonotypes and omits some of them. Of about 100,000 clones in the sample, approximately 87% were seen once. The CDR3 loop spans 15 amino acids. Germline loops: CDR1 SGHNT, CDR2 YENEEA. V was pared by 4 bases and J by 12 bases, with 18 bases of the junction left unmatched. The clonotype was recovered from an adult in good health. The specimen comprised peripheral blood, sampled on day 0 of AZD1222 vaccination. This chain joins TRBV11-3 and TRBJ2-7, with 7 bases identical to TRBD2. The CDR3 DNA is TGTGCCAGCAGCTCACCGTCGGGTACAAGCGGGATCTCGTACTTC. As protein: CASSSPSGTSGISYF.